These T cell receptor beta chains were read from a single sample in a study of response to subunit inactivated influenza vaccine. TCRdb analysed the RT-PCR reads with MiXCR anew, one entry per CDR3 protein. This table holds about 500,000 distinct CDR3 sequences, approximately 15% found once. The sample was CD4+ T cells sorted from PBMCs, taken less than 25 months after vaccination. The receptor source for this set is a man between 50 and 69 years old who received an inactivated influenza vaccine. CDR3s include the opening cysteine and the closing phenylalanine or tryptophan. The order of the fields is clone size, V gene, J gene, D gene, CDR3 DNA, CDR3 protein. A D gene is named only where the DNA matches it firmly. The size field is filled for only some rows; it gives once, few, many or a size class.

size: .; V: TRBV6-1; J: TRBJ2-1; D: TRBD1; DNA: TGTGCCAGCAGACTCAGACAGGGCTCCTACAATGAGCAGTTCTTC; CDR3: CASRLRQGSYNEQFF
size: few; V: TRBV6-1; J: TRBJ2-5; D: .; DNA: TGTGCCAGCAGGGGGTACCCGAAGGTTATTCAAGAGACCCAGTACTTC; CDR3: CASRGYPKVIQETQYF
size: few; V: TRBV12-3/TRBV12-4; J: TRBJ2-1; D: .; DNA: TGTGCCAGCAGTCCCGCTACAGGTTACAATGAGCAGTTCTTC; CDR3: CASSPATGYNEQFF
size: .; V: TRBV12-3/TRBV12-4; J: TRBJ2-1; D: TRBD2; DNA: TGTGCCAGCAGACGGACTAGCGGCAATGAGCAGTTCTTC; CDR3: CASRRTSGNEQFF
size: few; V: TRBV7-2; J: TRBJ1-6; D: .; DNA: TGTGCCAGCAGCTTAGAATCCAGGGCTAATTCACCCCTCCACTTT; CDR3: CASSLESRANSPLHF
size: few; V: TRBV6-1; J: TRBJ2-3; D: .; DNA: TGTGCCAGCACCCCCCAGACCCCCGGACAAAGCACAGATACGCAGTATTTT; CDR3: CASTPQTPGQSTDTQYF
size: few; V: TRBV5-1; J: TRBJ2-1; D: .; DNA: TGCGCCAGCAGCATGACCTACAATGAGCAGTTCTTC; CDR3: CASSMTYNEQFF
size: many; V: TRBV5-1; J: TRBJ1-5; D: TRBD1; DNA: TGCGCCAGCAGCGAGGGGACAGACCATCGCAATCAGCCCCAGCATTTT; CDR3: CASSEGTDHRNQPQHF
size: .; V: TRBV9; J: TRBJ2-7; D: .; DNA: TGTGCCAGCAGCGTAGGGCCAACCTACGAGCAGTACTTC; CDR3: CASSVGPTYEQYF
size: .; V: TRBV19; J: TRBJ1-5; D: .; DNA: TGTGCCAGTAGTATAAAGGGGGGCTTCAACAATCAGCCCCAGCATTTT; CDR3: CASSIKGGFNNQPQHF
size: .; V: TRBV12-3/TRBV12-4; J: TRBJ2-3; D: TRBD2; DNA: TGTGCCAGCAGGCTTTCCAGCGGGAGCCGAGGCAGCACAGATACGCAGTATTTT; CDR3: CASRLSSGSRGSTDTQYF
size: .; V: TRBV10-2; J: TRBJ1-2; D: TRBD1; DNA: TGCGCCAGCAGTGAGTCGGACAGGGCTGGCTACACCTTC; CDR3: CASSESDRAGYTF
size: many; V: TRBV20-1; J: TRBJ2-7; D: .; DNA: TGCAGTGCTAGAGATACTAGATCGAACCAGTACTTC; CDR3: CSARDTRSNQYF
size: .; V: TRBV5-1; J: TRBJ2-3; D: TRBD2; DNA: TGCGCCAGCAGCCATGGGACTAGCGGAATATTACGCACAGATACGCAGTATTTT; CDR3: CASSHGTSGILRTDTQYF
size: .; V: TRBV12-3/TRBV12-4; J: TRBJ1-1; D: .; DNA: TGTGCCAGCAGTCCAGGCCCTCGGGGGGAGAACACTGAAGCTTTCTTT; CDR3: CASSPGPRGENTEAFF
size: .; V: TRBV6-6; J: TRBJ2-3; D: TRBD2; DNA: TGTGCCAGCGTACTAGCGGGGACAGATACGCAGTATTTT; CDR3: CASVLAGTDTQYF
size: few; V: TRBV20-1; J: TRBJ2-7; D: .; DNA: TGCAGTGCTAGAGATATCAGGACTCGCCCCTACGAGCAGTACTTC; CDR3: CSARDIRTRPYEQYF
size: many; V: TRBV12-3/TRBV12-4; J: TRBJ1-6; D: .; DNA: TGTGCCAGCAGACTGCGAGGCTATAATTCACCCCTCCACTTT; CDR3: CASRLRGYNSPLHF
size: few; V: TRBV5-1; J: TRBJ1-2; D: TRBD1; DNA: TGCGCCAGCAGCATCCTCGCCAGGGGGCGGGATAACTATGGCTACACCTTC; CDR3: CASSILARGRDNYGYTF
size: many; V: TRBV14; J: TRBJ2-2; D: .; DNA: TGTGCCAGCAGCCAACTCCGGACGGAGAACACCGGGGAGCTGTTTTTT; CDR3: CASSQLRTENTGELFF
size: many; V: TRBV10-3; J: TRBJ1-5; D: TRBD1; DNA: TGTGCCATCAGCCCGGGACAGGGGAACAATCAGCCCCAGCATTTT; CDR3: CAISPGQGNNQPQHF
size: many; V: TRBV29-1; J: TRBJ2-1; D: TRBD2; DNA: TGCAGCTCCAAAACTAGCGCCGGATACAATGAGCAGTTCTTC; CDR3: CSSKTSAGYNEQFF
size: few; V: TRBV14; J: TRBJ2-7; D: .; DNA: TGTGCCAGCAGCCAAGTCCCGGGGTCTACCTACGAGCAGTACTTC; CDR3: CASSQVPGSTYEQYF
size: .; V: TRBV4-3; J: TRBJ2-7; D: .; DNA: TGCGCCAGCAGCCAAAGTGGGACCCAGGGGGGGGAGCAGTACTTC; CDR3: CASSQSGTQGGEQYF
size: few; V: TRBV6-2/TRBV6-3; J: TRBJ2-7; D: .; DNA: TGTGCCAGCAGTCGTCCGCAGGGAACCCCCTACGAGCAGTACTTC; CDR3: CASSRPQGTPYEQYF
size: .; V: TRBV29-1; J: TRBJ2-5; D: .; DNA: TGCAGCGCCGGTGGCAGTTCGGAGACCCAGTACTTC; CDR3: CSAGGSSETQYF
size: .; V: TRBV2; J: TRBJ2-2; D: .; DNA: TGTGCCAGCAGCCAAAAATGGGGCGGCACCGGGGAGCTGTTTTTT; CDR3: CASSQKWGGTGELFF
size: few; V: TRBV6-1; J: TRBJ1-1; D: .; DNA: TGTGCCAGCAGTGTGTCGGGGGAGGGCACTGAAGCTTTCTTT; CDR3: CASSVSGEGTEAFF
size: many; V: TRBV11-2; J: TRBJ2-2; D: .; DNA: TGTGCCAGCAGCCCCAGTAGGTTGCGTCCCGGGGAGCTGTTTTTT; CDR3: CASSPSRLRPGELFF
size: .; V: TRBV3-1; J: TRBJ2-4; D: .; DNA: TGTGCCAGCAGCCCAACGGGACCACCTTACATTCAGTACTTC; CDR3: CASSPTGPPYIQYF
size: .; V: TRBV11-1; J: TRBJ2-2; D: TRBD1; DNA: TGTGCCAGCAGCAAGAGGACAGGGTCCGGGGAGCTGTTTTTT; CDR3: CASSKRTGSGELFF
size: few; V: TRBV4-3; J: TRBJ2-7; D: .; DNA: TGCGCCAGCAGCCTGGCCCTCTCCTACGAGCAGTACTTC; CDR3: CASSLALSYEQYF
size: .; V: TRBV7-2; J: TRBJ1-4; D: .; DNA: TGTGCCAGCAGCTTAAATCAGGGAGGTTACGAAAAACTGTTTTTT; CDR3: CASSLNQGGYEKLFF
size: few; V: TRBV20-1; J: TRBJ2-5; D: .; DNA: TGCAGTGCCATACTCACCTCGACTAGAGCCCAGTACTTC; CDR3: CSAILTSTRAQYF
size: .; V: TRBV7-2; J: TRBJ2-1; D: .; DNA: TGTGCCAGCAGCTTCAAACAGAGGGATAATGAGCAGTTCTTC; CDR3: CASSFKQRDNEQFF
size: .; V: TRBV20-1; J: TRBJ2-3; D: .; DNA: TGCAGTGCTAGCACTCGGGGTTCAATGTTTACGCAGTATTTT; CDR3: CSASTRGSMFTQYF
size: many; V: TRBV11-2; J: TRBJ2-2; D: .; DNA: TGTGCCAGCAGAGGGGTAAAAAAATCCCGGGGGACCGGGGAGCTGTTTTTT; CDR3: CASRGVKKSRGTGELFF
size: .; V: TRBV6-1; J: TRBJ2-7; D: TRBD2; DNA: TGTGCCAGCAGTGAAGCGCTAGGACTAGCTTACGAGCAGTACTTC; CDR3: CASSEALGLAYEQYF
size: .; V: TRBV7-2; J: TRBJ2-3; D: .; DNA: TGTGCCAGCAGCTTACGGGTGCGGGACCCCACAGATACGCAGTATTTT; CDR3: CASSLRVRDPTDTQYF
size: few; V: TRBV4-1; J: TRBJ2-3; D: TRBD2; DNA: TGCGCCAGCAGCCAAGATGGGGGACTAGCGGGGACTACGCAGTATTTT; CDR3: CASSQDGGLAGTTQYF
size: few; V: TRBV11-2; J: TRBJ2-4; D: TRBD1; DNA: TGTGCCAGCAGCTTAACCCGGGACAGGGCGGGCATTCAGTACTTC; CDR3: CASSLTRDRAGIQYF
size: few; V: TRBV9; J: TRBJ2-2; D: TRBD2; DNA: TGTGCCAGCAGCGTGACTAGCGGGAGCCCCGGGGAGCTGTTTTTT; CDR3: CASSVTSGSPGELFF
size: .; V: TRBV12-3/TRBV12-4; J: TRBJ1-1; D: .; DNA: TGTGCCAGCAGCAAGGGACACCAGAACACTGAAGCTTTCTTT; CDR3: CASSKGHQNTEAFF
size: .; V: TRBV6-2/TRBV6-3; J: TRBJ2-7; D: TRBD2; DNA: TGTGCCAGCAGTAATAGCGGGTCGGGCTACGAGCAGTACTTC; CDR3: CASSNSGSGYEQYF
size: few; V: TRBV3-1; J: TRBJ1-4; D: .; DNA: TGTGCCAGCAGCCAAGAGGGTGCGATCAGGGGAACTAATGAAAAACTGTTTTTT; CDR3: CASSQEGAIRGTNEKLFF
size: .; V: TRBV7-9; J: TRBJ1-1; D: .; DNA: TGTGCCAGCAGCCTATGGACCGAACGGACTGAAGCTTTCTTT; CDR3: CASSLWTERTEAFF
size: .; V: TRBV20-1; J: TRBJ2-7; D: TRBD2; DNA: TGCAGTGCTAGATGGGTAGCGGGAGACTACGAGCAGTACTTC; CDR3: CSARWVAGDYEQYF
size: .; V: TRBV12-3/TRBV12-4; J: TRBJ1-2; D: .; DNA: TGTGCCAGCAGCAGGTCCTGGGGGACCATCGTCTATGGCTACACCTTC; CDR3: CASSRSWGTIVYGYTF
size: .; V: TRBV11-2; J: TRBJ1-1; D: .; DNA: TGTGCCAGCAGCTCAAGTCACAGGGCTGACACTGAAGCTTTCTTT; CDR3: CASSSSHRADTEAFF
size: few; V: TRBV10-1; J: TRBJ1-2; D: TRBD1; DNA: TGCGCCAGCAACATACCAGAGCCGGGACAGCGACCGTACTATGGCTACACCTTC; CDR3: CASNIPEPGQRPYYGYTF
size: many; V: TRBV7-2; J: TRBJ2-7; D: TRBD1; DNA: TGTGCCAGCAGTCTCACGGACAGGGGAACCTACGAGCAGTACTTC; CDR3: CASSLTDRGTYEQYF
size: .; V: TRBV9; J: TRBJ2-2; D: TRBD1; DNA: TGTGCCAGCAGCTCGAGGACAGGGAGGAACACCGGGGAGCTGTTTTTT; CDR3: CASSSRTGRNTGELFF
size: few; V: TRBV15; J: TRBJ2-5; D: .; DNA: TGTGCCACCAGCAGGACCTTTGGGGGCCCAATAGAGACCCAGTACTTC; CDR3: CATSRTFGGPIETQYF
size: few; V: TRBV12-3/TRBV12-4; J: TRBJ1-5; D: .; DNA: TGTGCCAGCTCCCCCTCGGGACCTAATCAGCCCCAGCATTTT; CDR3: CASSPSGPNQPQHF
size: many; V: TRBV7-2; J: TRBJ2-1; D: .; DNA: TGTGCCAGCAGCCGACAGGTAAGCTCCTACAATGAGCAGTTCTTC; CDR3: CASSRQVSSYNEQFF
size: many; V: TRBV4-3; J: TRBJ1-2; D: .; DNA: TGCGCCAGCAGCCAAGAGGTTGGCAGGGGCTATGGCTACACCTTC; CDR3: CASSQEVGRGYGYTF
size: few; V: TRBV5-1; J: TRBJ2-3; D: TRBD2; DNA: TGCGCCAGCAGCTTGCCTAGCGGGGTGACAGATACGCAGTATTTT; CDR3: CASSLPSGVTDTQYF
size: .; V: TRBV4-3; J: TRBJ2-1; D: TRBD2; DNA: TGCGCCAGCAGCCAAGAACCAGCGGGGGAATACAATGAGCAGTTCTTC; CDR3: CASSQEPAGEYNEQFF
size: few; V: TRBV11-1; J: TRBJ2-4; D: .; DNA: TGTGCCAGCAGCCAGGCGGGACAACTAGCCAAAAACATTCAGTACTTC; CDR3: CASSQAGQLAKNIQYF